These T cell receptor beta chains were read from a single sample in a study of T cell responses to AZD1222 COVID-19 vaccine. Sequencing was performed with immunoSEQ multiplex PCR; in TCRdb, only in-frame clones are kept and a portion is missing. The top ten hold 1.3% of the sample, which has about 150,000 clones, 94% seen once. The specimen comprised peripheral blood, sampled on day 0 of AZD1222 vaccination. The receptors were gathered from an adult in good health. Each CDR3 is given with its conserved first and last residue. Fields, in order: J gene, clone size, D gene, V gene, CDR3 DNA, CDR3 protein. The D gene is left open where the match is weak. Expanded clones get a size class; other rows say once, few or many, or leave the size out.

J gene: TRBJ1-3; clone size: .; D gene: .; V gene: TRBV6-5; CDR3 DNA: TGTGCCAGCAGTTATGGAGTGTCTGGAAACACCATATATTTT; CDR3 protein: CASSYGVSGNTIYF
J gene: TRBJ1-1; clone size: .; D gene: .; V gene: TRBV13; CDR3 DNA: TGTGCCAGCAGCCGAGCGGGAAGGAACACTGAAGCTTTCTTT; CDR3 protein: CASSRAGRNTEAFF
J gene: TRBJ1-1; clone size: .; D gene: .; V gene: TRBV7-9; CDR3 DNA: TGTGCCAGCAGCAAGGGACGCCTCGACACTGAAGCTTTCTTT; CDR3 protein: CASSKGRLDTEAFF
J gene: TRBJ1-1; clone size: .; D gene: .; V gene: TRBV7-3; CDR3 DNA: TGTGCCAGCAGCTTAATGTCCCCTGAAGCTTTCTTT; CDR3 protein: CASSLMSPEAFF
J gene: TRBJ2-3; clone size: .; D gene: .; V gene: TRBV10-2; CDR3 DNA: TGCGCCAGCAGGACGTCGGCGACAGATACGCAGTATTTT; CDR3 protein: CASRTSATDTQYF
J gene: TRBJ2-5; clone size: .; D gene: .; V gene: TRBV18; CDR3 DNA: TGTGCCAGCTCACCACGGAGTGAAGAAACCCAGTACTTC; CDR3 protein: CASSPRSEETQYF
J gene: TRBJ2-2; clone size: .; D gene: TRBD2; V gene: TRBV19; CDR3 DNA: TGTGCCAGTAGTATTGTAGCGGGACGTGGCACCGGGGAGCTGTTTTTT; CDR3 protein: CASSIVAGRGTGELFF
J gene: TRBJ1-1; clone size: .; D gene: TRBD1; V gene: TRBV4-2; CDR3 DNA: TGTGCCAGCAGCCAAGGGGGACAGCCTGAAGCTTTCTTT; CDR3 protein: CASSQGGQPEAFF
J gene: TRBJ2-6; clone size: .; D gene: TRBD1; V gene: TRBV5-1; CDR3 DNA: TGCGCCAGCAGCTTGCTCCAAACAGGGGCCGGGGCCAACGTCCTGACTTTC; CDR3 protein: CASSLLQTGAGANVLTF
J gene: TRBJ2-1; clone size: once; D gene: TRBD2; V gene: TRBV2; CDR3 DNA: TGTGCCAGCAGCTTCGGGACTAGCGTTTATAATGAGCAGTTCTTC; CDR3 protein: CASSFGTSVYNEQFF
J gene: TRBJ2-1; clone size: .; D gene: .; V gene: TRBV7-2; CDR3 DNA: TGTGCCAGCAGCTTACCCCCCAATGAGCAGTTCTTC; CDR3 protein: CASSLPPNEQFF
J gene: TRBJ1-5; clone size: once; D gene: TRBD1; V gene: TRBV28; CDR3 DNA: TGTGCCAGCAGTTCCCGAAAACAGGGGTACGATCAGCCCCAGCATTTT; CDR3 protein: CASSSRKQGYDQPQHF
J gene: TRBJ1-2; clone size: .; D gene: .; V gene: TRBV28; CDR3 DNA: TGTGCCAGCAGCCCCCCCAGGGCCGGCCATGGCTACACCTTC; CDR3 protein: CASSPPRAGHGYTF
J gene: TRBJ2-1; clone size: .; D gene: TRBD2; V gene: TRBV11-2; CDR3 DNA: TGTGCCAGCAGCTTGAGTAGCCGGGAGGGGTTCTTC; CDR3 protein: CASSLSSREGFF
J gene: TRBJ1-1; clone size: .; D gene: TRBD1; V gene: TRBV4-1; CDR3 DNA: TGCGCCAGCAGCCATCGACAGGGAGCTAACACTGAAGCTTTCTTT; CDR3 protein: CASSHRQGANTEAFF
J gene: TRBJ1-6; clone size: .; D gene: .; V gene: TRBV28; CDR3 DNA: TGTGCCAGCAGCCTAAACAGATATAATTCACCCCTCCACTTT; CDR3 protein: CASSLNRYNSPLHF
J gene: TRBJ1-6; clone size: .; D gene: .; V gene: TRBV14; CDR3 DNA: TGTGCCAGCAGTAGGGGAGGGGGTTCCTATAATTCACCCCTCCACTTT; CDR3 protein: CASSRGGGSYNSPLHF
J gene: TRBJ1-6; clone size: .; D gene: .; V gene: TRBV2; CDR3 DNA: TGTGCCACCACGGGGCAGGGAGTTTGGCCCCTCCACTTT; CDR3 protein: CATTGQGVWPLHF
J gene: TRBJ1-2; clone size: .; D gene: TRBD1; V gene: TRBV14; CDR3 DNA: TGTGCCAGCAGCTACCAGACAGGGAGTTTCCTTGGCTACACCTTC; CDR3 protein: CASSYQTGSFLGYTF
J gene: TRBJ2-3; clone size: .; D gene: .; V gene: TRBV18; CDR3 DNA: TGTGCCAGCTCACCACCAAGCCGGGATACGCAGTATTTT; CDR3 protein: CASSPPSRDTQYF
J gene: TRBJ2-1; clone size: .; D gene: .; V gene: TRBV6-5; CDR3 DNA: TGTGCCAGCAAGGGGTTTAGCTCCTACAATGAGCAGTTCTTC; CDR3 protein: CASKGFSSYNEQFF
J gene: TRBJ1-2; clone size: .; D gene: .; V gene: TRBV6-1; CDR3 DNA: TGTGCCAGCAGTGAAGAGGGATCCCGTGGCTACACCTTC; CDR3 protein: CASSEEGSRGYTF
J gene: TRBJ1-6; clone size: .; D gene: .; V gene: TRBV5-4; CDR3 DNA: TGTGCCAGCAGCTTGTGGGGACATTATAATTCACCCCTCCACTTT; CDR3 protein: CASSLWGHYNSPLHF
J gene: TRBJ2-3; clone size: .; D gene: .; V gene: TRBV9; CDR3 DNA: TGTGCCAGCAGCGTTATGAAGCGGTCTAGCACAGATACGCAGTATTTT; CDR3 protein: CASSVMKRSSTDTQYF
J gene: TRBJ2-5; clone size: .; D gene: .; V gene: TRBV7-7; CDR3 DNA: TGTGCCAGCAGTCCAGGGGTGCTCAGCCAGGAGACCCAGTACTTC; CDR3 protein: CASSPGVLSQETQYF
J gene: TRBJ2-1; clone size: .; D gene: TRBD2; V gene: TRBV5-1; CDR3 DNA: TGCGCCAGCAGCTCGGGACTAGCAGCCTACAATGAGCAGTTCTTC; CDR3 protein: CASSSGLAAYNEQFF
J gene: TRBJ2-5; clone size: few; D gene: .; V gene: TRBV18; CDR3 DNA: TGTGCCAGCTCACCTGGTAGTCAGGAGACCCAGTACTTC; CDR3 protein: CASSPGSQETQYF
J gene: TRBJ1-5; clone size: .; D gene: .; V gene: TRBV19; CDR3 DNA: TGTGCCAGTACCCTACACGGCTATGCTCAGCCCCAGCATTTT; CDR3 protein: CASTLHGYAQPQHF
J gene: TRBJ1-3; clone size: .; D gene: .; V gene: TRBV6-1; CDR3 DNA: TGTGCCAGCAGTGAAGCCACACCGGGGGGAAACACCATATATTTT; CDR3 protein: CASSEATPGGNTIYF
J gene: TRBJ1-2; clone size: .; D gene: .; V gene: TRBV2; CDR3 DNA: TGTGCCAGCAGTGAATTCATTAGGAGTGGCTACACCTTC; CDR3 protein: CASSEFIRSGYTF
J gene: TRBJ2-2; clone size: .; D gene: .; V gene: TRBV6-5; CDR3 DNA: TGTGCCAGCAGTTCACAAAGTTCGAACACCGGGGAGCTGTTTTTT; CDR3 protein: CASSSQSSNTGELFF
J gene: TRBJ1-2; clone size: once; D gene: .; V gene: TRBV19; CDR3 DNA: TGTGCCAGTAGTTCCCCAGGGTTGGGTGGCTACACCTTC; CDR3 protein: CASSSPGLGGYTF
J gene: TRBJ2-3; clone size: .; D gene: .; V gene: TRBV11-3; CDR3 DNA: TGTGCCAGCAGCTTAGGGGGACTGGGGGGCCCGGACGCAGATACGCAGTATTTT; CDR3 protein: CASSLGGLGGPDADTQYF
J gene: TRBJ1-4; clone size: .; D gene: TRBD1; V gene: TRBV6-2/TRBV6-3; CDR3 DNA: TGTGCCAGCAGTTACCTTTCAGGGGGCCTCTCGGCAAAACTGTTTTTT; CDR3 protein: CASSYLSGGLSAKLFF
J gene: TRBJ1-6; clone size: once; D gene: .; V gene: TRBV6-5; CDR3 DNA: TGTGCCAGCAGCTCCGGGACCTTTAATTCACCCCTCCACTTT; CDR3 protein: CASSSGTFNSPLHF
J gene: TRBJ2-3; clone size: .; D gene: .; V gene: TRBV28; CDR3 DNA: TGTGCCAGTCGATCGCCCACAACAGATACGCAGTATTTT; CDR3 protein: CASRSPTTDTQYF
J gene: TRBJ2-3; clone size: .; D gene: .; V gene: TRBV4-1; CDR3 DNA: TGCGCCAGCAGCCCTCAGACAGTGATAAGTACAGATACGCAGTATTTT; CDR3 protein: CASSPQTVISTDTQYF
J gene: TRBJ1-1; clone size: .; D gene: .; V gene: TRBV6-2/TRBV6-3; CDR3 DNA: TGTGCCAGCAGTTACAGGGTTCACACTGAAGCTTTCTTT; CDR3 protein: CASSYRVHTEAFF
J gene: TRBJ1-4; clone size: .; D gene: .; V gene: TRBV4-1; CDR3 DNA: TGCGCCAGCAGCGCACTTCCGGGACCCAATGAAAAACTGTTTTTT; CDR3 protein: CASSALPGPNEKLFF
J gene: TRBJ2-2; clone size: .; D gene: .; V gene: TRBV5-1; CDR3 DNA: TGCGCCAGCAGCGAGACAGGCCCGAACACCGGGGAGCTGTTTTTT; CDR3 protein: CASSETGPNTGELFF
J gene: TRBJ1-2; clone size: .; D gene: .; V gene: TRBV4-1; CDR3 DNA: TGCGCCAGCAGCCAAACCGGGACACCCAGGCATGGCTACACCTTC; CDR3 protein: CASSQTGTPRHGYTF